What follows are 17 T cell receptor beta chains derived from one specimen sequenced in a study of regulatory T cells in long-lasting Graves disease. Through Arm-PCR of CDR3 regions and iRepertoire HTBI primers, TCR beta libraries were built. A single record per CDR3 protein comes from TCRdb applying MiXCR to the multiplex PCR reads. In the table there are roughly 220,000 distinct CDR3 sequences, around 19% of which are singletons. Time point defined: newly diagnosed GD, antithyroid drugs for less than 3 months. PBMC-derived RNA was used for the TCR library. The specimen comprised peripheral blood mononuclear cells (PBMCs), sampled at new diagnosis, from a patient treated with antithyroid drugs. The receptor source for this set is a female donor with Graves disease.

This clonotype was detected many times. The CDR3 nucleotides read TGTGCCAGCTCACAGGGACGGGCGGACTACGAGCAGTACTTC. It yields the protein CASSQGRADYEQYF. The V gene is TRBV18, the J gene TRBJ2-7, with D perhaps TRBD1 or TRBD2 (5 bases each). The CDR3 is made up of 14 amino acids. Per the germline V gene, CDR1 is KGHSH and CDR2 is LQKENI. V was clipped by 4 bases and J by 3 bases, with 13 bases between them.

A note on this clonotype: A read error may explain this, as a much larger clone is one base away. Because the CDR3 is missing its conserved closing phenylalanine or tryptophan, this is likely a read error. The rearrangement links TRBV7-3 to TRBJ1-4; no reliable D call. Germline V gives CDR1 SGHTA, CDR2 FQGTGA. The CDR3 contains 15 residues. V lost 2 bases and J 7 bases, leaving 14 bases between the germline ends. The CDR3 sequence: CASSLAPQWLEKLFV. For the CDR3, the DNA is TGTGCCAGCAGCTTAGCCCCCCAGTGGCTTGAAAAACTGTTTGTT.

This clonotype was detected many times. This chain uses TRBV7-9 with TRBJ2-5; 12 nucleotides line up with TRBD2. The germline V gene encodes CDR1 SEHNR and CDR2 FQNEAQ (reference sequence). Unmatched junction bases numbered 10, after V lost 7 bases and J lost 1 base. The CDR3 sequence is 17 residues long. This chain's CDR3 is CASTRLAGDRGQETQYF. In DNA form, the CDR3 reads TGTGCCAGCACCAGACTAGCGGGAGATAGAGGCCAAGAGACCCAGTACTTC.

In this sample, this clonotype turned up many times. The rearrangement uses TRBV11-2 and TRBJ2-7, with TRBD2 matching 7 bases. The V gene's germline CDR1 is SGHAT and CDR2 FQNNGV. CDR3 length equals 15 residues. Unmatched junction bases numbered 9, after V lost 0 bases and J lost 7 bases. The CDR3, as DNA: TGTGCCAGCAGCTTAGAAGCGGGGCCCCCAGGGGAGCAGTACTTC. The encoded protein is CASSLEAGPPGEQYF. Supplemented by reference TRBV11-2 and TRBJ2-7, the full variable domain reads EAGVAQSPRYKIIEKRQSVAFWCNPISGHATLYWYQQILGQGPKLLIQFQNNGVVDDSQLPKDRFSAERLKGVDSTLKIQPAKLEDSAVYLCASSLEAGPPGEQYFGPGTRLTVT.

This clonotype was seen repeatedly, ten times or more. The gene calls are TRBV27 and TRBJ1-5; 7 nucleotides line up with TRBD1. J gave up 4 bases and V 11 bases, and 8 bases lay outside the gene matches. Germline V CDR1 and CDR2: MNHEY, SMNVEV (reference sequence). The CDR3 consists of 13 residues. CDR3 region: CAAGLTGNQPQHF. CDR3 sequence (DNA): TGTGCCGCCGGATTGACAGGGAATCAGCCCCAGCATTTT.

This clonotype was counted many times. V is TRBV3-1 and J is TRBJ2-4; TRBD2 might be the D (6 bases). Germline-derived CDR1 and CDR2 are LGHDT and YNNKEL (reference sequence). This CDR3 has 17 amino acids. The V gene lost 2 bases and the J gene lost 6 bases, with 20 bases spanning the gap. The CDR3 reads CASSQPQLEGISNIQYF. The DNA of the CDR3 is TGTGCCAGCAGCCAACCCCAATTGGAGGGGATTTCAAACATTCAGTACTTC.

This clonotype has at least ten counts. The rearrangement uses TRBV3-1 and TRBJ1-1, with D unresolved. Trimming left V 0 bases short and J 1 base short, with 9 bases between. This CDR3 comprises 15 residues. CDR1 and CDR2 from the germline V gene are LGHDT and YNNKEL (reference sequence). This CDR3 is CASSQDRGRNTEAFF. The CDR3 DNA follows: TGTGCCAGCAGCCAAGATCGCGGCAGGAACACTGAAGCTTTCTTT.

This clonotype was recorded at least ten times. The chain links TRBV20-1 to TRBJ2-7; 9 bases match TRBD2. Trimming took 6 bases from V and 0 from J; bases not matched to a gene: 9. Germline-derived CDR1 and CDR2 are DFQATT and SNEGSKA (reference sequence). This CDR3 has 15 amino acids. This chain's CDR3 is CSAGGVAGASYEQYF. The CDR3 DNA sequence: TGCAGTGCCGGGGGGGTAGCGGGAGCCTCCTACGAGCAGTACTTC.

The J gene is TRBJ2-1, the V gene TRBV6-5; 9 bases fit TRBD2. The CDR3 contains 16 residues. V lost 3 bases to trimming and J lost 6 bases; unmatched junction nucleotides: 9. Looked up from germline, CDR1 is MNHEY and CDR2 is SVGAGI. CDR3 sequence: CASSYRPGTSINEQFF. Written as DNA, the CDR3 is TGTGCCAGCAGTTATCGTCCCGGGACTAGCATCAATGAGCAGTTCTTC.

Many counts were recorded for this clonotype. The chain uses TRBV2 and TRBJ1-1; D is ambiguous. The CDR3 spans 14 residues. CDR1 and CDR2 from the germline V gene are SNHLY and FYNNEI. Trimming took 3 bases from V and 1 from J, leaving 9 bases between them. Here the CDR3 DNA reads TGTGCCAGCAGTGATGAGACAAGGAACACTGAAGCTTTCTTT. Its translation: CASSDETRNTEAFF.

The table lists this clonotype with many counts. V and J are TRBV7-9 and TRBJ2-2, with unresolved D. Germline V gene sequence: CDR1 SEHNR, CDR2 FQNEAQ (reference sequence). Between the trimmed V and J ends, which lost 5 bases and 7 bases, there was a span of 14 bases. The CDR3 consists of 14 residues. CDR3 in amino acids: CASSRSGPGGELFF. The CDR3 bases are TGTGCCAGCAGCCGCTCCGGGCCGGGCGGGGAGCTGTTTTTT. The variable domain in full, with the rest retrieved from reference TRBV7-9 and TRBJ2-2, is DTGVSQNPRHKITKRGQNVTFRCDPISEHNRLYWYRQTLGQGPEFLTYFQNEAQLEKSRLLSDRFSAERPKGSFSTLEIQRTEQGDSAMYLCASSRSGPGGELFFGEGSRLTVL.

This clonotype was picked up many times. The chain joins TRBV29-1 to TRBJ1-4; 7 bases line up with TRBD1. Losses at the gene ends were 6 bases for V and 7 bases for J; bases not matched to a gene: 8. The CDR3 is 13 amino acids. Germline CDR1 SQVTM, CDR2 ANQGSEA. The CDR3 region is CSVGDRAIEKLFF. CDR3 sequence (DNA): TGCAGCGTGGGCGACAGGGCGATTGAAAAACTGTTTTTT.

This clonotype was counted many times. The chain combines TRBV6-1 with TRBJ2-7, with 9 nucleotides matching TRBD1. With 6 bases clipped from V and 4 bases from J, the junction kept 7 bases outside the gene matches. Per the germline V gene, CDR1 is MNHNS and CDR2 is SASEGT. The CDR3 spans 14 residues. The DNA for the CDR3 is TGTGCCAGCAGATTGGACAGGGGCACTTACGAGCAGTACTTC. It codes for CASRLDRGTYEQYF.

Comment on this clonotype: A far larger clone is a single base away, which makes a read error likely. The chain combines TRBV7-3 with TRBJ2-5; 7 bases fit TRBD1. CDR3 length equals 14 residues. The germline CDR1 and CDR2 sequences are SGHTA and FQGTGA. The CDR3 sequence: CASSLGTVGETQHF. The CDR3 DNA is TGTGCCAGCAGCTTAGGGACAGTGGGGGAGACCCAGCACTTC.

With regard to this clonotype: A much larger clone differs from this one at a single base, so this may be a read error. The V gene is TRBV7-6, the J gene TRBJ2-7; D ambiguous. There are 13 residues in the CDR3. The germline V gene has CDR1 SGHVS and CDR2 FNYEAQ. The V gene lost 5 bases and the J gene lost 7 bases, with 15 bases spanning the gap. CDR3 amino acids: CASSQQTYNEQYF. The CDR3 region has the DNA TGTGCCAGCAGCCAGCAGACCTACAATGAGCAGTACTTC.

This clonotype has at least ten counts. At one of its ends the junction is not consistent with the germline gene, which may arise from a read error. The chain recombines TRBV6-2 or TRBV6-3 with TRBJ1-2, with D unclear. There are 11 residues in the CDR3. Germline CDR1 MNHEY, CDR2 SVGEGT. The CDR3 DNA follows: TGTGCCAGCAGCTTCAACTCTGGCTACACCTTC. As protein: CASSFNSGYTF.

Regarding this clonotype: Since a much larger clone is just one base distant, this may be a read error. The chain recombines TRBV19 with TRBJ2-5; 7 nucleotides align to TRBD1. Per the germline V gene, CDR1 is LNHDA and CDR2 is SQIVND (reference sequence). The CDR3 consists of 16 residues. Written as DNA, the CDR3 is TGTGCCAGTAGTATAGTGGAGACAGGGATCTCCAATGAGCAGTCCTTC. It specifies CASSIVETGISNEQSF.